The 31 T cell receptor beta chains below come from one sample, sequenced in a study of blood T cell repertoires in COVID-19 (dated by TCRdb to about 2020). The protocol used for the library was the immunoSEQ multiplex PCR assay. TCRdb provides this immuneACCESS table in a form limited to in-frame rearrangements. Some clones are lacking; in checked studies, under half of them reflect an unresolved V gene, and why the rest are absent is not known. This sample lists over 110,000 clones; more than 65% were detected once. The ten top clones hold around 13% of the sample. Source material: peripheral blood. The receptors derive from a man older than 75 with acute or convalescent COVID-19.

The CDR3 bases are TGTGCCAGCTCGCAACAGGGGATGAAGGCCAATGAGCAGTTCTTC. It specifies CASSQQGMKANEQFF. The chain combines TRBV18 with TRBJ2-1; 7 bases agree with TRBD1. Germline CDR1 and CDR2: KGHSH and LQKENI. This CDR3 contains 15 residues. V lost 6 bases to trimming and J lost 6 bases; unmatched junction nucleotides: 11.

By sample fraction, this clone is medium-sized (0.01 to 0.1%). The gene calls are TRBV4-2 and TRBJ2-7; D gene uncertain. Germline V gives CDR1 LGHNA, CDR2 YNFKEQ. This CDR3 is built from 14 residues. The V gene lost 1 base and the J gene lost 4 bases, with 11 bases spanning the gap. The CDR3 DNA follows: TGTGCCAGCAGCCAAGTAATGTCGAGTTACGAGCAGTACTTC. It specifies CASSQVMSSYEQYF.

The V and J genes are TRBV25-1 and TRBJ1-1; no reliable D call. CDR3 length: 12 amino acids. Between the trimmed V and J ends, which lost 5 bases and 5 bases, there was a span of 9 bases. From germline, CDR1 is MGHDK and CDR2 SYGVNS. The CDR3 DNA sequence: TGTGCCAGCAGTCCCCGAGGGACTGAAGCTTTCTTT. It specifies CASSPRGTEAFF.

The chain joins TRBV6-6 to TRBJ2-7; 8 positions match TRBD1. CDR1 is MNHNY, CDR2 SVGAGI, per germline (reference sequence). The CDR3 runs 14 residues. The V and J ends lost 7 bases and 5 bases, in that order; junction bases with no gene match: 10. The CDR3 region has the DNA TGTGCCAGCATCTCCGGACAGGGAGGTAACGAGCAGTACTTC. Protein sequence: CASISGQGGNEQYF.

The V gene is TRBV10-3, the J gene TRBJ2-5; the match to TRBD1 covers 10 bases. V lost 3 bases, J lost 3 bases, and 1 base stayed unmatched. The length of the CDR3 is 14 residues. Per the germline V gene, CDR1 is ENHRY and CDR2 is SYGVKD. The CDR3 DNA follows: TGTGCCATCAGTGACGGGACAGGGGAAGAGACCCAGTACTTC. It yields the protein CAISDGTGEETQYF.

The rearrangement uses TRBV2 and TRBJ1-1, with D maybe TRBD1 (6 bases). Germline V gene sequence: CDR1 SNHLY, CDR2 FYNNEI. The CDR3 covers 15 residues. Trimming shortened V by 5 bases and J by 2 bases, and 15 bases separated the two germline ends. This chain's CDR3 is CASSWDINANTEAFF. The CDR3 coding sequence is TGTGCCAGCAGTTGGGACATCAACGCCAACACTGAAGCTTTCTTT.

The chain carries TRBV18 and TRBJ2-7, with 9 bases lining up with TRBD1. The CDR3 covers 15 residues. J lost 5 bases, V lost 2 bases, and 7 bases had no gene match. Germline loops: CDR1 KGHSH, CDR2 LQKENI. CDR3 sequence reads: CASSPGTGQIDEQYF. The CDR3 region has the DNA TGTGCCAGCTCACCAGGGACAGGGCAGATCGACGAGCAGTACTTC.

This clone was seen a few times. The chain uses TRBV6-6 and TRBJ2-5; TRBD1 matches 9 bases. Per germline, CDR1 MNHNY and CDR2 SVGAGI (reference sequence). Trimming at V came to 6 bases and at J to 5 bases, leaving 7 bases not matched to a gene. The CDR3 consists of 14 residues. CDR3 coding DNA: TGTGCCAGCAGCTGGGACAGGGCTGATGAGACCCAGTACTTC. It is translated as CASSWDRADETQYF.

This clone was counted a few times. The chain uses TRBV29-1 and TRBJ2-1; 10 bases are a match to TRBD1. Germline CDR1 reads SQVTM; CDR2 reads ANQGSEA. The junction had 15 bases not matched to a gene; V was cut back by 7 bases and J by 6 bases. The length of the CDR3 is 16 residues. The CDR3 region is CSAFTPTGGAGNEQFF. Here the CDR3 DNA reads TGCAGCGCCTTCACCCCGACAGGGGGCGCCGGCAATGAGCAGTTCTTC.

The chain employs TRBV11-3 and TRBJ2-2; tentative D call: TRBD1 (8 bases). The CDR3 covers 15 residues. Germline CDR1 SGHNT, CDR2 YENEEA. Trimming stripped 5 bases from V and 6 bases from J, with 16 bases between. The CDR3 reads CASSTRTGRAGELFF. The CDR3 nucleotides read TGTGCCAGCAGCACCCGGACAGGGAGGGCCGGGGAGCTGTTTTTT.

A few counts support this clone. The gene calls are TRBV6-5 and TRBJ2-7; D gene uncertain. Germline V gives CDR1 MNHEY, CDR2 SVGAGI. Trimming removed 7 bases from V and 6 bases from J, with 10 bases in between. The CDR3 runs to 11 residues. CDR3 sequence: CASTLRVEQYF. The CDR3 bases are TGTGCCAGCACCCTTCGTGTCGAGCAGTACTTC.

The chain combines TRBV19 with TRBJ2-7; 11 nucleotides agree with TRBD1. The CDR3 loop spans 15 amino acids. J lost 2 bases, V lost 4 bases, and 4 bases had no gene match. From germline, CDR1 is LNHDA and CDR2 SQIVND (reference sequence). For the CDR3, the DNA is TGTGCCAGTAGTAACCGGGACAGGGGGGCCTACGAGCAGTACTTC. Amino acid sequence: CASSNRDRGAYEQYF.

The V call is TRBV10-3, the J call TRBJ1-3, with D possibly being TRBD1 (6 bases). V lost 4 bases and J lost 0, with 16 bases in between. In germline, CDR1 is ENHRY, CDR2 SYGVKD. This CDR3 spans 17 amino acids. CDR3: CAISGQQGSTSGNTIYF. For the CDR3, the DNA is TGTGCCATCAGTGGGCAACAGGGATCGACCTCTGGAAACACCATATATTTT.

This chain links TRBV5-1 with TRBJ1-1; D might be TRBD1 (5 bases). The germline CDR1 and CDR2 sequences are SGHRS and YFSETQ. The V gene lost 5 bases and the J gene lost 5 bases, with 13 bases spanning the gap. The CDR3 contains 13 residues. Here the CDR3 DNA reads TGCGCCAGCAGGGGGCTGGTGGGGACTGAAGCTTTCTTT. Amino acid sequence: CASRGLVGTEAFF.

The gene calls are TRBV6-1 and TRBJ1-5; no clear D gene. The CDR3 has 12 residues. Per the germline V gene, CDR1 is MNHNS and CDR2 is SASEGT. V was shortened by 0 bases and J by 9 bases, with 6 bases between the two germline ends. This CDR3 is CASSEALRPQHF. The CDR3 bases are TGTGCCAGCAGTGAAGCGCTCAGGCCCCAGCATTTT.

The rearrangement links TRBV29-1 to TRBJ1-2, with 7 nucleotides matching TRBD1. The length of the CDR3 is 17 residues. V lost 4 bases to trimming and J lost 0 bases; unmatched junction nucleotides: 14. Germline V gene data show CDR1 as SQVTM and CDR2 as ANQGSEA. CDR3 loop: CSVVFWTGEVTNYGYTF. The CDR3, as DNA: TGCAGCGTTGTATTCTGGACAGGAGAAGTGACTAACTATGGCTACACCTTC.

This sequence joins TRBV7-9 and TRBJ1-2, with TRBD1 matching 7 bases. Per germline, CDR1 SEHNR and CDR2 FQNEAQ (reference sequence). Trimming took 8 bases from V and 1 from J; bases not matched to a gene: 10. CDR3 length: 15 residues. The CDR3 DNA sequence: TGTGCCAGCTCAGGGGCAGGGGGTATTAACTATGGCTACACCTTC. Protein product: CASSGAGGINYGYTF.

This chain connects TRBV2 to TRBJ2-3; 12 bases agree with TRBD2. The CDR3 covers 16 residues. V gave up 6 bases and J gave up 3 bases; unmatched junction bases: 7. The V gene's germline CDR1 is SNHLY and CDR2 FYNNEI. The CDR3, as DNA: TGTGCCAGCAGGACAAGGACTAGCGGGGTGACAGATACGCAGTATTTT. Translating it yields CASRTRTSGVTDTQYF.

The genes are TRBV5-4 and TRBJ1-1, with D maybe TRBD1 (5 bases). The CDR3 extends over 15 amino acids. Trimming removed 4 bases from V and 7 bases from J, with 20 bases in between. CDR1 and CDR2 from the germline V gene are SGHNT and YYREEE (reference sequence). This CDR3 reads CASSTTKEGADEAFF. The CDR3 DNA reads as TGTGCCAGCAGCACGACCAAGGAAGGGGCAGATGAAGCTTTCTTT.

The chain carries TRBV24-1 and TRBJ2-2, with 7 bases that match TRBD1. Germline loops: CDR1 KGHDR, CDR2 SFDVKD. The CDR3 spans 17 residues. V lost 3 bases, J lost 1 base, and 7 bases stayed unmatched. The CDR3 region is CATSDPGTVRNTGELFF. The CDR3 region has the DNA TGTGCCACCAGTGATCCCGGGACAGTCAGGAACACCGGGGAGCTGTTTTTT.

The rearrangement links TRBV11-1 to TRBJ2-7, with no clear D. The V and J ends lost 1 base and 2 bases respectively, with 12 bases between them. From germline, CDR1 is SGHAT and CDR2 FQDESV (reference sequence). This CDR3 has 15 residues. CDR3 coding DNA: TGTGCCAGCAGCTTAGGGGCACCGCAACCCTACGAGCAGTACTTC. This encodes CASSLGAPQPYEQYF.

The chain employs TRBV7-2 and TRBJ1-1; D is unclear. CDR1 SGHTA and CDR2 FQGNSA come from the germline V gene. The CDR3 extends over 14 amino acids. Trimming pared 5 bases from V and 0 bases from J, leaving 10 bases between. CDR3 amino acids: CASSPSGVNTEAFF. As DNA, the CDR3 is TGTGCCAGCAGCCCCTCCGGAGTGAACACTGAAGCTTTCTTT.

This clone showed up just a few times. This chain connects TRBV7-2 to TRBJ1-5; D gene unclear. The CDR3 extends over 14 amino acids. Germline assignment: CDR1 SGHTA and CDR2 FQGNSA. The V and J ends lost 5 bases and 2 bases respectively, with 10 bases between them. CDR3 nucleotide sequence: TGTGCCAGCAGCCAAGCCCAAGGCAATCAGCCCCAGCATTTT. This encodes CASSQAQGNQPQHF.

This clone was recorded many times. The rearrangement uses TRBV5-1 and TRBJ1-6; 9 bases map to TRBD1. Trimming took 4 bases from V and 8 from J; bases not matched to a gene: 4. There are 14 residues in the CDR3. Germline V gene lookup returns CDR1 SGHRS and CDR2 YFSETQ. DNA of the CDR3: TGCGCCAGCAGCAGGACAGGGGACGATTCACCCCTCCACTTT. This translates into CASSRTGDDSPLHF.

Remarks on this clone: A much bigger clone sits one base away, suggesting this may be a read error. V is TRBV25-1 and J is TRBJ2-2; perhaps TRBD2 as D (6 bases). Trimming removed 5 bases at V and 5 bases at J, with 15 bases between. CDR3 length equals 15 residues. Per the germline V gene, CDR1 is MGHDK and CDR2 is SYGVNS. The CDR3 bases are TGTGCCAGCAGTTCCCCGGCGGGGTCGACCGGGGAGCTGTTTTTT. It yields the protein CASSSPAGSTGELFF.

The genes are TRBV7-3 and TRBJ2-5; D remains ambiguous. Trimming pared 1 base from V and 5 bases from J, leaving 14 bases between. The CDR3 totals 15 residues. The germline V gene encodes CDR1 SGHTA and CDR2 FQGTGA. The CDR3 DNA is TGTGCCAGCAGCTTAATTGCTGGCTTCCAGGAGACCCAGTACTTC. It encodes CASSLIAGFQETQYF.

The CDR3 nucleotides are TGTGCCAGCAGCTTAGGCGAGGGGAGGGAGCCCCAGCATTTT. Translated: CASSLGEGREPQHF. This rearrangement joins TRBV7-2 to TRBJ1-5, with D possibly being TRBD1 (5 bases). Germline values: CDR1 SGHTA, CDR2 FQGNSA. Between the trimmed V and J ends, which lost 1 base and 8 bases, there was a span of 12 bases. CDR3 length equals 14 residues.

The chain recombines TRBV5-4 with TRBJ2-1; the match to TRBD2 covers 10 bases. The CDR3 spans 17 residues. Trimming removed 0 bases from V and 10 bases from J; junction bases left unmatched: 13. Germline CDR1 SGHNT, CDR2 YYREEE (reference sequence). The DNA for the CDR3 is TGTGCCAGCAGCTTGGGGCCTTGGAGCGGGGGGGCGGAAGAGCAGTTCTTC. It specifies CASSLGPWSGGAEEQFF.

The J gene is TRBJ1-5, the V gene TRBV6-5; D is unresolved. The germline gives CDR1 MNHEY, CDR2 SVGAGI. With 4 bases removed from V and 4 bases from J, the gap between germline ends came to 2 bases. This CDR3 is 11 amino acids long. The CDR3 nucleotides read TGTGCCAGCAGTTTAAATCAGCCCCAGCATTTT. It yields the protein CASSLNQPQHF.

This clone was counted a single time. The CDR3 spells CAISDFAASTDTQYF. The CDR3 nucleotides are TGTGCCATCAGTGACTTTGCGGCTAGCACAGATACGCAGTATTTT. The chain uses TRBV10-3 and TRBJ2-3; no definite D call. Germline V CDR1 and CDR2: ENHRY, SYGVKD. The V end was cut by 3 bases, the J end by 0 bases, with 10 bases between. The CDR3 is 15 amino acids.

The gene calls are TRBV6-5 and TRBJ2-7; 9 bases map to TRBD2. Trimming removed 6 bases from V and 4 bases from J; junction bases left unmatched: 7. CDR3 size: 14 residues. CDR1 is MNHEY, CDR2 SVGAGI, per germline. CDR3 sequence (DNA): TGTGCCAGCAGCCTAGCGGGATACGGTTACGAGCAGTACTTC. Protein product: CASSLAGYGYEQYF.